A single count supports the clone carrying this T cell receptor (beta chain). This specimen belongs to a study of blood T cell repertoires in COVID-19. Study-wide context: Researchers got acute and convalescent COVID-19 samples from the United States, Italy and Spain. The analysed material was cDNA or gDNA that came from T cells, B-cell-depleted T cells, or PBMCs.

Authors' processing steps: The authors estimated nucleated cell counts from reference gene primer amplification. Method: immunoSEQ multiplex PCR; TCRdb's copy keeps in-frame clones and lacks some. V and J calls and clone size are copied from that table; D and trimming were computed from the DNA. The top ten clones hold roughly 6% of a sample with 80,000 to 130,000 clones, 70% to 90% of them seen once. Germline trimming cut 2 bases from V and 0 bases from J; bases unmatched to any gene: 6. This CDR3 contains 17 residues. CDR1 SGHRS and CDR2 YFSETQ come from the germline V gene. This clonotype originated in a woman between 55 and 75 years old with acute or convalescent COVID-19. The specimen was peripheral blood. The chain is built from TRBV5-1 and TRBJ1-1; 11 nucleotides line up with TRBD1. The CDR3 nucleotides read TGCGCCAGCAGCTTACTAGGACAGGGGGCTGTGAACACTGAAGCTTTCTTT. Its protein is CASSLLGQGAVNTEAFF.